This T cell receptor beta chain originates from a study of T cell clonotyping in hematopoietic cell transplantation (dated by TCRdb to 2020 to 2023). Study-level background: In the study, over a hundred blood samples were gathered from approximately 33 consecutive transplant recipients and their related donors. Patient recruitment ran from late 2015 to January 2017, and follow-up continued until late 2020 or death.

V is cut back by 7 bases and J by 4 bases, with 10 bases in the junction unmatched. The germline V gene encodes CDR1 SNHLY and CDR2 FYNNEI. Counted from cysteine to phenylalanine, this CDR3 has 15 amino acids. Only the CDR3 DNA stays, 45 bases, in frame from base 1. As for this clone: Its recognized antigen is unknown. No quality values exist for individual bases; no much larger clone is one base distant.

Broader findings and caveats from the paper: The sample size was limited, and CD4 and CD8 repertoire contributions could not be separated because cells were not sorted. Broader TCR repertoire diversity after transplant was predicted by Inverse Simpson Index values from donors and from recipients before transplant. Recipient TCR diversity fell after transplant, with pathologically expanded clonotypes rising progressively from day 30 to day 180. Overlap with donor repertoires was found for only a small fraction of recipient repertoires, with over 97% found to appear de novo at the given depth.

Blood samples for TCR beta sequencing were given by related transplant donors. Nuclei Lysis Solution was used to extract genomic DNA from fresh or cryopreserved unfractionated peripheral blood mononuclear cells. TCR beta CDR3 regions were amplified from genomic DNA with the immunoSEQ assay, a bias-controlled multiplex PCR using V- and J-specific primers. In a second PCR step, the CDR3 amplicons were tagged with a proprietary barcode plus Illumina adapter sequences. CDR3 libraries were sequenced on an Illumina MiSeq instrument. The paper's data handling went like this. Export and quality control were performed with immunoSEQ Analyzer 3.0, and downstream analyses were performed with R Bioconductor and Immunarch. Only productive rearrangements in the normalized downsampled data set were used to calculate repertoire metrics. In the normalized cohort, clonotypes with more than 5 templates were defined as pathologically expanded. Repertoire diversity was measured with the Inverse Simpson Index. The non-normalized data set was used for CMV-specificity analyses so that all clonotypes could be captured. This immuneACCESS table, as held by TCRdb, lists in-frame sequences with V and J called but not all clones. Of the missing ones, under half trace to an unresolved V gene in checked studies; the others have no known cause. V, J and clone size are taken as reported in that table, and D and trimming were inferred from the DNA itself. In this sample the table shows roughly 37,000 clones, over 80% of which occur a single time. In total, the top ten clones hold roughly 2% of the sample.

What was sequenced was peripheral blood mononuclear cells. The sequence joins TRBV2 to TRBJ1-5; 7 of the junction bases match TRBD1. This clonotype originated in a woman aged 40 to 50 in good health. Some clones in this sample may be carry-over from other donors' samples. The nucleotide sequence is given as TGTGCCAGCACCGCGGGGAGGGGGCTAAATCAGCCCCAGCATTTT. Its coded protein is CASTAGRGLNQPQHF.